Listed below are T cell receptor beta chains from one sample, sequenced in a study of cytomegalovirus exposure and HLA in healthy donors. TCRdb's copy holds only in-frame clones and misses some; the assay was immunoSEQ multiplex PCR. The sample lists some 140,000 clones; about four fifths were seen once. The sample comprised PBMCs. Receptors were obtained from a man aged 25-40 years in good health and CMV-seropositive. CDR3s include the opening cysteine and the closing phenylalanine or tryptophan. A D gene is named only where the DNA matches it firmly. The size entry is marked missing in some rows and otherwise reads once, few, many or a size class.

cdr3_length: 13
v_call: TRBV11-2
j_call: TRBJ1-1
clone_size: -
d_call: TRBD1
cdr3_nt: TGTGCCAGCAGCCTCGGGACAGGGGAGGAAGCTTTCTTT
cdr3_aa: CASSLGTGEEAFF

cdr3_length: 13
v_call: TRBV5-1
j_call: TRBJ1-2
clone_size: -
d_call: -
cdr3_nt: TGCGCCAGCAGCGACGACGGAGACTATGGCTACACCTTC
cdr3_aa: CASSDDGDYGYTF

cdr3_length: 13
v_call: TRBV14
j_call: TRBJ2-5
clone_size: -
d_call: -
cdr3_nt: TGTGCCAGCAGCTTGGACAGCCTCGGGACCCAGTACTTC
cdr3_aa: CASSLDSLGTQYF

cdr3_length: 14
v_call: TRBV19
j_call: TRBJ2-3
clone_size: -
d_call: -
cdr3_nt: TGTGCCAGTAGTTTCCAGGGGAGCGCAGATACGCAGTATTTT
cdr3_aa: CASSFQGSADTQYF

cdr3_length: 12
v_call: TRBV6-4
j_call: TRBJ1-6
clone_size: -
d_call: -
cdr3_nt: TGTGCCAGCACCCTACCTTATTCACCCCTCCACTTT
cdr3_aa: CASTLPYSPLHF

cdr3_length: 13
v_call: TRBV5-4
j_call: TRBJ1-4
clone_size: -
d_call: -
cdr3_nt: TGTGCCAGCAGCCCTACCCCCACGGGAAAACTGTTTTTT
cdr3_aa: CASSPTPTGKLFF

cdr3_length: 12
v_call: TRBV11-2
j_call: TRBJ2-1
clone_size: -
d_call: -
cdr3_nt: TGTGCCAGCAGCTTGCATGGACTTAGCAAGTTCTTC
cdr3_aa: CASSLHGLSKFF

cdr3_length: 14
v_call: TRBV19
j_call: TRBJ2-7
clone_size: once
d_call: -
cdr3_nt: TGTGCCAGTTCTCGGGACAACGGCTATGGCGAGCAGTACTTC
cdr3_aa: CASSRDNGYGEQYF

cdr3_length: 14
v_call: TRBV7-9
j_call: TRBJ1-1
clone_size: -
d_call: TRBD1
cdr3_nt: TGTGCCAGCAGCTTTACAGGGGTGAACACTGAAGCTTTCTTT
cdr3_aa: CASSFTGVNTEAFF

cdr3_length: 15
v_call: TRBV12-5
j_call: TRBJ1-1
clone_size: -
d_call: -
cdr3_nt: TGTGCTAGTGGTTTGGTACTGGGGCGGAGCACTGAAGCTTTCTTT
cdr3_aa: CASGLVLGRSTEAFF

cdr3_length: 14
v_call: TRBV7-9
j_call: TRBJ2-1
clone_size: -
d_call: TRBD1
cdr3_nt: TGTGCCAGCAGCAACCTGGGACAGGGGAATGAGCAGTTCTTC
cdr3_aa: CASSNLGQGNEQFF

cdr3_length: 17
v_call: TRBV6-1
j_call: TRBJ1-1
clone_size: few
d_call: TRBD1
cdr3_nt: TGTGCCAGCAGTGAAAATCTGATTTGGACAGGGTTCACTGAAGCTTTCTTT
cdr3_aa: CASSENLIWTGFTEAFF

cdr3_length: 13
v_call: TRBV19
j_call: TRBJ2-5
clone_size: once
d_call: TRBD2
cdr3_nt: TGTGCCACACTAGCGGAAACTGGAGAGACCCAGTACTTC
cdr3_aa: CATLAETGETQYF

cdr3_length: 12
v_call: TRBV27
j_call: TRBJ2-7
clone_size: -
d_call: -
cdr3_nt: TGTGCCAGCTCCCGGGGGTCCGACGAGCAGTACTTC
cdr3_aa: CASSRGSDEQYF

cdr3_length: 16
v_call: TRBV11-3
j_call: TRBJ2-3
clone_size: -
d_call: TRBD2
cdr3_nt: TGTGCCAGCAGCTCCGGGATGGGAGGGTACACAGATACGCAGTATTTT
cdr3_aa: CASSSGMGGYTDTQYF

cdr3_length: 15
v_call: TRBV5-6
j_call: TRBJ2-5
clone_size: -
d_call: -
cdr3_nt: TGTGCCAGCAGCTTGGACAGCCTGGGCCAAGAGACCCAGTACTTC
cdr3_aa: CASSLDSLGQETQYF

cdr3_length: 15
v_call: TRBV9
j_call: TRBJ2-7
clone_size: -
d_call: TRBD1
cdr3_nt: TGTGCCAGCAGCGTCGGTTCAGGGGGCGCGTACGAGCAGTACTTC
cdr3_aa: CASSVGSGGAYEQYF

cdr3_length: 13
v_call: TRBV7-8
j_call: TRBJ1-2
clone_size: once
d_call: TRBD1
cdr3_nt: TGTGCCAGCAGCCAGGACAGGGAGGGTGGCTACACCTTC
cdr3_aa: CASSQDREGGYTF

cdr3_length: 17
v_call: TRBV7-9
j_call: TRBJ1-3
clone_size: -
d_call: -
cdr3_nt: TGTGCCAGCAGCTCCAGCTCTGGGGGCAGTCCTGGAAACACCATATATTTT
cdr3_aa: CASSSSSGGSPGNTIYF

cdr3_length: 14
v_call: TRBV7-2
j_call: TRBJ1-5
clone_size: -
d_call: TRBD1
cdr3_nt: TGTGCCAGCAGCTCCCAAGGGGGCGGACAGCCCCAGCATTTT
cdr3_aa: CASSSQGGGQPQHF

cdr3_length: 15
v_call: TRBV6-5
j_call: TRBJ2-1
clone_size: -
d_call: TRBD2
cdr3_nt: TGTGCCAGCAGCAGCGGGGGGGCCTTGGGTAATGAGCAGTTCTTC
cdr3_aa: CASSSGGALGNEQFF

cdr3_length: 13
v_call: TRBV5-5
j_call: TRBJ2-5
clone_size: few
d_call: TRBD2
cdr3_nt: TGTGCCAGCCGGTCGGCGGGAGGGGAGACCCAGTACTTC
cdr3_aa: CASRSAGGETQYF

cdr3_length: 16
v_call: TRBV30
j_call: TRBJ2-1
clone_size: -
d_call: TRBD2
cdr3_nt: TGTGCCTGGAGTGTGGGTCTAGCGGGAGGGCGAGATGAGCAGTTCTTC
cdr3_aa: CAWSVGLAGGRDEQFF

cdr3_length: 15
v_call: TRBV6-4
j_call: TRBJ1-1
clone_size: -
d_call: -
cdr3_nt: TGTGCCAGCAGTGACTCCCCAGGAATGAACACTGAAACTTTCTTT
cdr3_aa: CASSDSPGMNTETFF

cdr3_length: 12
v_call: TRBV5-5
j_call: TRBJ1-2
clone_size: -
d_call: TRBD1
cdr3_nt: TGTGCCAGCAGCGCAGACAGGGTTGGCTACACCTTC
cdr3_aa: CASSADRVGYTF

cdr3_length: 15
v_call: TRBV7-8
j_call: TRBJ2-7
clone_size: -
d_call: -
cdr3_nt: TGTGCCAGCAGCTTAGTCCCGGAGCAGAACTACGAGCAGTACTTC
cdr3_aa: CASSLVPEQNYEQYF

cdr3_length: 11
v_call: TRBV5-4
j_call: TRBJ1-1
clone_size: few
d_call: -
cdr3_nt: TGTGCCAGCAGCGCCCGACAGGAAGCTTTCTTT
cdr3_aa: CASSARQEAFF

cdr3_length: 13
v_call: TRBV15
j_call: TRBJ1-1
clone_size: -
d_call: -
cdr3_nt: TGTGCCACCAGCGGGGGACAGAACACTGAAGCTTTCTTT
cdr3_aa: CATSGGQNTEAFF

cdr3_length: 15
v_call: TRBV12-5
j_call: TRBJ1-1
clone_size: -
d_call: -
cdr3_nt: TGTGCTAGTGGTTTTGGGGCAGGGGCGGACACTGAAGCTTTCTTT
cdr3_aa: CASGFGAGADTEAFF

cdr3_length: 16
v_call: TRBV25-1
j_call: TRBJ2-6
clone_size: -
d_call: -
cdr3_nt: TGTGCCAGCAGGGTTGACGGGGGCTCTGGGGCCAACGTCCTGACTTTC
cdr3_aa: CASRVDGGSGANVLTF

cdr3_length: 12
v_call: TRBV30
j_call: TRBJ2-5
clone_size: -
d_call: -
cdr3_nt: TGTGCCTGGAGGAACTACCAAGAGACCCAGTACTTC
cdr3_aa: CAWRNYQETQYF

cdr3_length: 14
v_call: TRBV5-8
j_call: TRBJ2-7
clone_size: -
d_call: -
cdr3_nt: TGTGCCAGCAGCCCCCTTCGGGTTTTGTGGGAGCAGTACTTC
cdr3_aa: CASSPLRVLWEQYF

cdr3_length: 13
v_call: TRBV6-5
j_call: TRBJ1-2
clone_size: -
d_call: -
cdr3_nt: TGTGCCAGCAGTTATCGACAGTCGACTGGCTACACCTTC
cdr3_aa: CASSYRQSTGYTF

cdr3_length: 14
v_call: TRBV13
j_call: TRBJ2-2
clone_size: few
d_call: -
cdr3_nt: TGTGCCAGCAGCTTTGGCGGGGACACCGGGGAGCTGTTTTTT
cdr3_aa: CASSFGGDTGELFF

cdr3_length: 15
v_call: TRBV19
j_call: TRBJ2-7
clone_size: -
d_call: TRBD2
cdr3_nt: TGTGCCACTAGACCCGGGACTAGCGACTCCTACGAGCAGTACTTC
cdr3_aa: CATRPGTSDSYEQYF

cdr3_length: 12
v_call: TRBV30
j_call: TRBJ1-1
clone_size: -
d_call: TRBD1
cdr3_nt: TGTGCCTGGGGACAGGGGAGAAGTGAAGCTTTCTTT
cdr3_aa: CAWGQGRSEAFF

cdr3_length: 15
v_call: TRBV6-4
j_call: TRBJ2-1
clone_size: -
d_call: TRBD1
cdr3_nt: TGTGCCAGCAGTGACACAGGGGGCTCCTACAATGAGCAGTTCTTC
cdr3_aa: CASSDTGGSYNEQFF

cdr3_length: 17
v_call: TRBV28
j_call: TRBJ2-1
clone_size: -
d_call: -
cdr3_nt: TGTGCCAGCAGTCTGGACGGAGGGAGGCCCGCCAGCAATGAGCAGTTCTTC
cdr3_aa: CASSLDGGRPASNEQFF

cdr3_length: 16
v_call: TRBV11-2
j_call: TRBJ2-2
clone_size: -
d_call: -
cdr3_nt: TGTGCCAGCAGCTTAAGAAGGGTGAGGGACACCGGGGAGCTGTTTTTT
cdr3_aa: CASSLRRVRDTGELFF

cdr3_length: 16
v_call: TRBV19
j_call: TRBJ1-5
clone_size: -
d_call: TRBD1
cdr3_nt: TGTGCCAGTAGTCAGATAGGACAGGGGAGCAATCAGCCCCAGCATTTT
cdr3_aa: CASSQIGQGSNQPQHF